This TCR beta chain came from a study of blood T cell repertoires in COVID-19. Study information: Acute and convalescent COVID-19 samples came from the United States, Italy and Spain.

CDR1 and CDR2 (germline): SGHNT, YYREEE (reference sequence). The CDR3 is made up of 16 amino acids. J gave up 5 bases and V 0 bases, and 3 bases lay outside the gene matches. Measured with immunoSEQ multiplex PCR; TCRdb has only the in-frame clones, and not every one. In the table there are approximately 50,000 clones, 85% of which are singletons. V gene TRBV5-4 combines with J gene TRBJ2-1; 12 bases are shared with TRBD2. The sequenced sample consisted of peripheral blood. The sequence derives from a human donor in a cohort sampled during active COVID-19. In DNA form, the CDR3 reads TGTGCCAGCAGCTTGGCTGGACTAGCGGGACACAATGAGCAGTTCTTC. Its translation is CASSLAGLAGHNEQFF.